The rows below give T cell receptor beta chains drawn from one sample of a study of cytomegalovirus exposure and HLA in healthy donors. Assay: immunoSEQ multiplex PCR; the TCRdb copy retains only in-frame clones and omits some. This listing includes about 110,000 clones. Source material: PBMCs. The receptors originated from a man in his fifties or sixties in good health and CMV-seronegative. The CDR3 runs from the conserved cysteine through the conserved F or W. The D gene is left open where the match is weak.

j_call v_call d_call cdr3_nt cdr3_aa
TRBJ1-1 TRBV18 - TGTGCCAGCTCAAATCAGGGTATGAACACTGAAGCTTTCTTT CASSNQGMNTEAFF
TRBJ1-1 TRBV11-2 - TGTGCCAGCAGCTTAATGGCGAACACTGAAGCTTTCTTT CASSLMANTEAFF
TRBJ2-5 TRBV7-9 TRBD2 TGTGCCAGCAGCTGGGGACTAGCGAAAGAGACCCAGTACTTC CASSWGLAKETQYF
TRBJ1-1 TRBV19 - TGTGCCAGTAGTATCGGGGGGCAGAGTACTGAAGCTTTCTTT CASSIGGQSTEAFF
TRBJ1-1 TRBV4-1 - TGCGCCAGCAGCCAGACTAAGTCCCCCGATGAAGCTTTCTTT CASSQTKSPDEAFF
TRBJ1-2 TRBV25-1 TRBD1 TGTGCCAGCAGTCTTCCCGGGACAGGGAGAGGCTACACCTTC CASSLPGTGRGYTF
TRBJ1-2 TRBV10-3 TRBD1 TGTGCCATCAGAGACCGGGACAGTTATTGGGGCTACACCTTC CAIRDRDSYWGYTF
TRBJ2-7 TRBV5-1 - TGCGCCAGCAGCGCGGGCCCCGGATACGAGCAGTACTTC CASSAGPGYEQYF
TRBJ2-4 TRBV7-2 - TGTGCCAGCAGCTCCCTTAGAGGATTCCCACACATTCAGTACTTC CASSSLRGFPHIQYF
TRBJ2-1 TRBV18 - TGTGCCAGCTCACCGGGATCCACAGGTCACAATGAGCAGTTCTTC CASSPGSTGHNEQFF